This passage covers 24 T cell receptor beta chains from one sample sequenced in a study of T cell responses to AZD1222 COVID-19 vaccine. The assay was immunoSEQ multiplex PCR, and TCRdb's table has in-frame clones only and misses some. There are about 120,000 clones in the sample; around 90% occur only once, and approximately 8% lies in the top ten. The sample consisted of peripheral blood, taken on day 0 of AZD1222 vaccination. The receptors stem from an adult in good health.

The chain carries TRBV11-2 and TRBJ1-1; D uncertain. Germline V lookup: CDR1 SGHAT, CDR2 FQNNGV. This CDR3 contains 12 residues. Trimming stripped 5 bases from V and 10 bases from J, with 14 bases between. The CDR3 DNA sequence: TGTGCCAGCAGCCCCGCCCGATTTCGAGCTTTCTTT. It yields the protein CASSPARFRAFF.

This rearrangement joins TRBV2 to TRBJ1-1, with 8 bases that match TRBD1. V was pared by 5 bases and J by 0 bases, with 14 bases of the junction left unmatched. CDR1 and CDR2 from the germline V gene are SNHLY and FYNNEI. The CDR3 runs to 18 residues. The CDR3 loop is CASSTLRLQGAVNTEAFF. The CDR3 coding sequence is TGTGCCAGCAGTACTCTCCGACTCCAGGGGGCGGTGAACACTGAAGCTTTCTTT.

This clone was recorded only once. V and J are TRBV6-4 and TRBJ2-1, with D perhaps matching TRBD1 or TRBD2 (6 bases each). The CDR3 consists of 14 residues. Trimming stripped 4 bases from V and 8 bases from J, with 15 bases between. Germline loops: CDR1 MRHNA, CDR2 SNTAGT. The CDR3 here is CASSVEGGRDEQFF. As DNA, the CDR3 is TGTGCCAGCAGTGTGGAGGGGGGAAGGGATGAGCAGTTCTTC.

V gene TRBV28 combines with J gene TRBJ1-6; D not certain. The CDR3 is 13 amino acids. Germline CDR1 reads MDHEN; CDR2 reads SYDVKM. V lost 3 bases and J lost 7, with 7 bases in between. The CDR3 DNA sequence: TGTGCCAGCAGTTTGGCGGAAAATTCACCCCTCCACTTT. Its protein is CASSLAENSPLHF.

The chain links TRBV10-3 to TRBJ2-7; possibly TRBD2 for D (5 bases). Germline V gene sequence: CDR1 ENHRY, CDR2 SYGVKD. Deletions cut 0 bases from V and 6 bases from J, with 12 bases between. The CDR3 runs 14 residues. The CDR3 spells CAISESEGMGEQYF. CDR3 nucleotide sequence: TGTGCCATCAGTGAGTCTGAGGGTATGGGCGAGCAGTACTTC.

The J gene is TRBJ1-4, the V gene TRBV7-8; no reliable D call. The V end was cut by 1 base, the J end by 14 bases, with 17 bases between. Germline V CDR1 and CDR2: SGHVS, FQNEAQ. CDR3 length equals 14 residues. The CDR3 sequence: CASSLDGTSRGLFF. The CDR3 nucleotides are TGTGCCAGCAGCTTAGACGGAACGAGCCGTGGGCTGTTTTTT.

Here the CDR3 reads CARSTSRETQYF. As DNA, the CDR3 is TGTGCCAGGTCGACTAGCCGAGAGACCCAGTACTTC. This rearrangement joins TRBV12-3 or TRBV12-4 to TRBJ2-5, with 7 bases identical to TRBD2. The CDR3 is 12 residues long. The V gene end was trimmed by 9 bases and the J gene end by 4 bases; junction bases not matched to a gene: 5.

The chain's CDR3 is CASSTMGTDTQYF. CDR3 coding DNA: TGTGCCAGCAGCACGATGGGGACAGATACGCAGTATTTT. The chain carries TRBV5-4 and TRBJ2-3, with D hard to call. The V and J ends lost 4 bases and 3 bases respectively, with 9 bases between them. This CDR3 is 13 amino acids long. Per germline, CDR1 SGHNT and CDR2 YYREEE (reference sequence).

The chain uses TRBV12-5 and TRBJ2-1, with unresolved D. CDR1 and CDR2 from the germline V gene are LGHNT and FRNRAP. V was shortened by 0 bases and J by 0 bases, with 9 bases between the two germline ends. The CDR3 totals 16 residues. The CDR3: CASGLVLQSSYNEQFF. DNA of the CDR3: TGTGCTAGTGGTTTGGTACTCCAGAGCTCCTACAATGAGCAGTTCTTC.

The rearrangement links TRBV10-2 to TRBJ1-5; D is possibly TRBD1 (5 bases). Deletions cut 0 bases from V and 1 base from J, with 7 bases between. The CDR3 totals 15 residues. Germline values: CDR1 WSHSY, CDR2 SAAADI. CDR3 nucleotides: TGCGCCAGCAGTGAGTCAGCAGGGAGCAATCAGCCCCAGCATTTT. Its translation is CASSESAGSNQPQHF.

This CDR3 reads CASSIRLGQGLFF. CDR3 bases: TGTGCCAGTAGTATTCGCCTGGGACAGGGGCTGTTCTTC. The chain couples TRBV19 to TRBJ2-1; 10 bases are shared with TRBD1. V lost 3 bases and J lost 15; bases outside the gene matches: 8. Germline lookup yields CDR1 LNHDA and CDR2 SQIVND (reference sequence). There are 13 residues in the CDR3.

In nucleotides, the CDR3 is TGTGCCAGTCCGCGGTGGCTTTATGGCTACACCTTC. It codes for CASPRWLYGYTF. The J gene is TRBJ1-2, the V gene TRBV19, with D unresolved. Trimming left V 8 bases short and J 5 bases short, with 12 bases between. CDR3 length equals 12 residues. From germline, CDR1 is LNHDA and CDR2 SQIVND (reference sequence).

The rearrangement links TRBV2 to TRBJ1-5; D is unclear. Germline V lookup: CDR1 SNHLY, CDR2 FYNNEI. V lost 0 bases and J 2 bases, leaving 5 bases between the germline ends. The CDR3 extends over 14 amino acids. The CDR3 is CASSEAGGNQPQHF. The CDR3 nucleotides read TGTGCCAGCAGTGAAGCGGGAGGCAATCAGCCCCAGCATTTT.

This chain links TRBV6-4 with TRBJ1-5, with D possibly matching TRBD1 (6 bases). Germline lookup yields CDR1 MRHNA and CDR2 SNTAGT. The CDR3 contains 15 residues. Trimming shortened V by 6 bases and J by 8 bases, and 20 bases separated the two germline ends. The CDR3 reads CASRNSTGGVKPQHF. The CDR3 DNA is TGTGCCAGCAGGAATTCGACAGGAGGGGTTAAGCCCCAGCATTTT.

The V gene is TRBV3-1 (or the pseudogene TRBV3-2), the J gene TRBJ2-5; no reliable D call. Germline-derived CDR1 and CDR2 are LGHDT and YNNKEL (reference sequence). This CDR3 spans 12 amino acids. V dropped 2 bases and J dropped 7 bases, with 8 bases sitting between them. The CDR3: CASSQLAGTQYF. CDR3 DNA: TGTGCCAGCAGCCAACTCGCAGGGACCCAGTACTTC.

The chain employs TRBV9 and TRBJ2-3; 11 nucleotides line up with TRBD2. Germline values: CDR1 SGDLS, CDR2 YYNGEE. V was pared by 1 base and J by 1 base, with 8 bases of the junction left unmatched. This CDR3 is 18 amino acids long. The CDR3 region is CASSVSSSGGLGTDTQYF. The DNA of the CDR3 is TGTGCCAGCAGCGTATCATCTAGCGGGGGGCTAGGCACAGATACGCAGTATTTT.

The chain uses TRBV28 and TRBJ1-4, with unresolved D. Per germline, CDR1 MDHEN and CDR2 SYDVKM. Trimming pared 6 bases from V and 4 bases from J, leaving 12 bases between. CDR3 length: 14 amino acids. The CDR3 here is CASSLAGVNEKLFF. Here the CDR3 DNA reads TGTGCCAGCAGCCTCGCCGGAGTTAATGAAAAACTGTTTTTT.

The gene calls are TRBV11-2 and TRBJ2-3; 14 nucleotides line up with TRBD2. CDR1 SGHAT and CDR2 FQNNGV come from the germline V gene. CDR3 length: 18 amino acids. Trimming took 4 bases from V and 5 from J; bases not matched to a gene: 11. The CDR3 region is CASSSIKTSGGAIDTQYF. DNA of the CDR3: TGTGCCAGCAGCTCCATAAAGACTAGCGGGGGGGCAATAGATACGCAGTATTTT.

This chain joins TRBV5-4 and TRBJ1-2, with 9 bases aligning to TRBD1. CDR3 length: 15 amino acids. The germline V gene has CDR1 SGHNT and CDR2 YYREEE (reference sequence). V gave up 6 bases and J gave up 1 base; unmatched junction bases: 7. The CDR3 DNA follows: TGTGCCAGCACGACGGGGGGACAGGGTAACTATGGCTACACCTTC. Its translation is CASTTGGQGNYGYTF.

This chain connects TRBV11-2 to TRBJ2-7; weak D call: TRBD1 (5 bases). Germline CDR1 is SGHAT and CDR2 is FQNNGV. CDR3 length: 15 residues. The germline V and J ends were trimmed by 0 bases and 3 bases, with 12 bases remaining between them. The DNA for the CDR3 is TGTGCCAGCAGCTTAGATAAAGGGGTCCGCTACGAGCAGTACTTC. Translating gives CASSLDKGVRYEQYF. Using reference TRBV11-2 and TRBJ2-7 for the parts outside the CDR3, the full variable domain is EAGVAQSPRYKIIEKRQSVAFWCNPISGHATLYWYQQILGQGPKLLIQFQNNGVVDDSQLPKDRFSAERLKGVDSTLKIQPAKLEDSAVYLCASSLDKGVRYEQYFGPGTRLTVT.

Only a few counts were recorded for this clone. Other DNA sequences in the sample encode the same CDR3. The chain employs TRBV28 and TRBJ2-7, with 11 nucleotides matching TRBD2. V dropped 4 bases and J dropped 1; count of bases not matched to a gene: 3. Germline V gene sequence: CDR1 MDHEN, CDR2 SYDVKM. This CDR3 has 15 amino acids. The CDR3 loop is CASSSSGGPSYEQYF. The CDR3 bases are TGTGCCAGCAGTTCTAGCGGGGGGCCTTCCTACGAGCAGTACTTC.

The rearrangement joins TRBV30 to TRBJ2-2; TRBD1 is a possible D gene (6 bases). V was clipped by 5 bases and J by 0 bases, with 10 bases between them. Germline V gene data show CDR1 as GTSNPN and CDR2 as SVGIG (reference sequence). The CDR3 is 14 amino acids. The CDR3 bases are TGTGCCTGGGGGAACAGGGCGAACACCGGGGAGCTGTTTTTT. As protein: CAWGNRANTGELFF.

Only one count was recorded for this clone. The rearrangement uses TRBV5-6 and TRBJ1-2; 9 bases line up with TRBD1. Trimming removed 2 bases from V and 4 bases from J; junction bases left unmatched: 9. CDR1 and CDR2 (germline): SGHDT, YYEEEE. The CDR3 consists of 16 residues. CDR3 coding DNA: TGTGCCAGCAGCTTTACCGGGACAGGGAACCCCTATGGCTACACCTTC. Translating gives CASSFTGTGNPYGYTF.

This clone was seen just once. Here the CDR3 reads CASSFQTPETQYF. The CDR3 DNA follows: TGTGCCAGCAGTTTCCAGACTCCAGAGACCCAGTACTTC. This chain connects TRBV12-3 or TRBV12-4 to TRBJ2-5; no definite D call. Trimming took 3 bases from V and 4 from J, leaving 9 bases between them. This CDR3 spans 13 amino acids.